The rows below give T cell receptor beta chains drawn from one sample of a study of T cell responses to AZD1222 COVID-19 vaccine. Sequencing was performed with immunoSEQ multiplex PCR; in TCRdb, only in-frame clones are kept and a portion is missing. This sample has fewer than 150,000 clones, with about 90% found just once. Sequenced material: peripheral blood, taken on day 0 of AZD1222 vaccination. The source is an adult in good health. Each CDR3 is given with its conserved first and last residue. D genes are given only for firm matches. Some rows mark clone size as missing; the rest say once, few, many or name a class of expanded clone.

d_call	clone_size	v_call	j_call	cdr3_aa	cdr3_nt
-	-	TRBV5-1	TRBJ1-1	CASSLADERREAFF	TGCGCCAGCAGCTTGGCGGACGAGAGGCGTGAAGCTTTCTTT
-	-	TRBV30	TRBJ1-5	CAWSPPRGEIGVNQPQHF	TGTGCCTGGAGCCCTCCCCGAGGGGAGATTGGGGTGAATCAGCCCCAGCATTTT
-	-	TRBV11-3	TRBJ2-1	CASSLGLPSEQFF	TGTGCCAGCAGCTTAGGCCTGCCTTCTGAGCAGTTCTTC
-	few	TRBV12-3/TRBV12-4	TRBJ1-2	CASSLGYYGYTF	TGTGCCAGCAGTTTGGGATACTATGGCTACACCTTC
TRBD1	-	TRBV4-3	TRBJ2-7	CASSQLSGQGSYEQYF	TGCGCCAGCAGCCAGCTCTCGGGACAGGGGTCCTACGAGCAGTACTTC
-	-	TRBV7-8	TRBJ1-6	CASSLVSPGFVNSPLHF	TGTGCCAGCAGCTTAGTTTCGCCAGGGTTTGTGAATTCACCCCTCCACTTT
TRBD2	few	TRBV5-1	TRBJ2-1	CASSLKRGTYNEQFF	TGCGCCAGCAGCTTGAAGCGGGGGACCTACAATGAGCAGTTCTTC
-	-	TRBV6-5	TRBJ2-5	CASSPVDSQETQYF	TGTGCCAGCAGCCCGGTGGACAGCCAAGAGACCCAGTACTTC
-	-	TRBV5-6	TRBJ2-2	CASSLGTSVAGELFF	TGTGCCAGCAGCTTAGGTACTAGTGTAGCCGGGGAGCTGTTTTTT
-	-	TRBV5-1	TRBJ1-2	CASSFQEIYGYTF	TGCGCCAGCAGCTTCCAGGAGATCTATGGCTACACCTTC
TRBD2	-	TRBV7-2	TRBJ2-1	CASSFGLAATYEQFF	TGTGCCAGCAGTTTTGGACTAGCGGCAACTTATGAGCAGTTCTTC
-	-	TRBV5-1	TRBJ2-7	CASSPSGVHEQYF	TGCGCCAGCAGCCCCTCGGGGGTTCACGAGCAGTACTTC
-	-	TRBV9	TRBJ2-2	CASSTSGYDTGELFF	TGTGCCAGCTCAACGTCAGGGTATGACACCGGGGAGCTGTTTTTT
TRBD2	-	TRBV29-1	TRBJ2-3	CSTSGTSSTDTQYF	TGCAGCACCTCCGGGACTAGCAGCACAGATACGCAGTATTTT
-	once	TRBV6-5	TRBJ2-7	CASSLSDEGQYEQYF	TGTGCCAGCAGCCTTTCGGACGAGGGACAATACGAGCAGTACTTC
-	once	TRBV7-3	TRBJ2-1	CASSPPGVPDNEQFF	TGTGCCAGCAGCCCCCCGGGAGTCCCAGACAATGAGCAGTTCTTC
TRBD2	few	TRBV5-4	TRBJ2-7	CASRVAGGNLYEQYF	TGTGCCAGCAGAGTGGCGGGGGGTAACCTCTACGAGCAGTACTTC
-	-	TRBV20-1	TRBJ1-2	CSAFTQYGYTF	TGCAGTGCCTTTACCCAATATGGCTACACCTTC
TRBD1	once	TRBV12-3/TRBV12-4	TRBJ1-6	CASSPGQAALHF	TGTGCCAGCAGTCCGGGACAGGCGGCCCTCCACTTT
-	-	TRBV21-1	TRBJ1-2	CASSKAPYGYTF	TGTGCCAGCAGCAAAGCACCCTATGGCTACACCTTC
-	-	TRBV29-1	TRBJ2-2	CSVAWGGSTGELFF	TGCAGCGTTGCATGGGGGGGCTCCACCGGGGAGCTGTTTTTT
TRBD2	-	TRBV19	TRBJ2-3	CASTAGMIDTQYF	TGTGCCAGTACAGCGGGAATGATAGATACGCAGTATTTT
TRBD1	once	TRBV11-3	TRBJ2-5	CASSFGTATYQETQYF	TGTGCCAGCAGCTTCGGGACAGCTACGTACCAAGAGACCCAGTACTTC
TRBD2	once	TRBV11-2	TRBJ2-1	CASDITSGGADEQFF	TGTGCCAGCGATATAACTAGCGGGGGGGCAGATGAGCAGTTCTTC
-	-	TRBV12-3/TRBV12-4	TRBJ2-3	CASSLDGMTQYF	TGTGCCAGCAGTTTAGATGGGATGACGCAGTATTTT
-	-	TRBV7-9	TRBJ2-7	CASSLLTGYRYF	TGTGCCAGCAGCTTATTAACGGGATATCGGTACTTC
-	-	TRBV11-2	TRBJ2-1	CASSLGTASRSYNEQFF	TGTGCCAGCAGCTTAGGGACAGCCTCCAGATCCTACAATGAGCAGTTCTTC
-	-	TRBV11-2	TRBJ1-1	CASSSHSGPGGAFF	TGTGCCAGCAGCTCCCATTCCGGGCCCGGAGGAGCTTTCTTT
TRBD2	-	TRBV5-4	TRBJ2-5	CASSPLAGGTETQYF	TGTGCCAGCAGCCCATTAGCGGGGGGGACGGAGACCCAGTACTTC
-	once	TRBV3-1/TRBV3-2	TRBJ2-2	CASSQSRDPGELFF	TGTGCCAGCAGCCAGTCAAGGGACCCCGGGGAGCTGTTTTTT
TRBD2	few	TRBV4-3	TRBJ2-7	CASSVFSPMSGRNYEQYF	TGCGCCAGCAGCGTATTTTCCCCCATGAGCGGGAGGAACTACGAGCAGTACTTC
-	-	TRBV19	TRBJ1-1	CASSITALNTEAFF	TGTGCCAGTAGTATTACAGCTTTGAACACTGAAGCTTTCTTT
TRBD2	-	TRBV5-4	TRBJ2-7	CASSPRAGGGSYEQYF	TGTGCCAGCAGCCCGAGGGCGGGGGGGGGATCCTACGAGCAGTACTTC
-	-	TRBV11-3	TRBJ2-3	CASSSEPGVTQYF	TGTGCCAGCAGCTCCGAGCCAGGAGTAACGCAGTATTTT
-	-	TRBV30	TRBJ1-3	CAWSPAGGNTIYF	TGTGCCTGGAGTCCAGCAGGGGGAAACACCATATATTTT
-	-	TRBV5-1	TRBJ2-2	CASSRDTETGELFF	TGCGCCAGCAGCCGTGATACAGAGACCGGGGAGCTGTTTTTT
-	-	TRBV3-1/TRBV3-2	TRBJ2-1	CASSPPADSNEQFF	TGTGCCAGCAGCCCGCCGGCAGACTCTAATGAGCAGTTCTTC
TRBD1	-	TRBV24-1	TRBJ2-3	CATSDLGTVRDTQYF	TGTGCCACCAGTGACCTCGGGACAGTAAGAGATACGCAGTATTTT
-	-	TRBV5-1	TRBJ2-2	CASSLSDPGGGELFF	TGCGCCAGCAGCTTAAGCGACCCCGGAGGCGGGGAGCTGTTTTTT
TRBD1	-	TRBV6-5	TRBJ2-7	CASSYSRGQGSYEQYF	TGTGCCAGCAGTTACTCGAGGGGACAGGGCTCCTACGAGCAGTACTTC
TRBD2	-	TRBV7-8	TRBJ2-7	CASSFGAGESHSYEQYF	TGTGCCAGCAGCTTTGGAGCGGGAGAATCACACTCCTACGAGCAGTACTTC
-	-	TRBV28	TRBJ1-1	CASSLARNTEAFF	TGTGCCAGCAGTTTAGCAAGGAACACTGAAGCTTTCTTT
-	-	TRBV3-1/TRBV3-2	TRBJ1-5	CASSPLRAGLGNQPQHF	TGTGCCAGCAGCCCTCTCCGCGCAGGGTTGGGCAATCAGCCCCAGCATTTT
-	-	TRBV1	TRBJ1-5	CTSSQDRREGRAHYSNQPQHF	TGCACCAGCAGCCAAGATCGTCGAGAGGGGCGCGCTCATTATAGCAATCAGCCCCAGCATTTT
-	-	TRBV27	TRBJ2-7	CASRAGTAVREQYF	TGTGCCAGCAGGGCCGGGACGGCAGTAAGGGAGCAGTACTTC
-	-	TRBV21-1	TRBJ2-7	CASSIPGGASYEQYF	TGTGCCAGCAGCATCCCAGGGGGAGCCTCCTACGAGCAGTACTTC
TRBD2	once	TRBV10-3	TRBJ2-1	CAIRSPGLGDEQFF	TGTGCCATCAGGAGCCCGGGACTAGGTGATGAGCAGTTCTTC
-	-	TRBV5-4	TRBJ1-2	CASSLRGNYGYTF	TGTGCCAGCAGCTTAAGGGGAAACTATGGCTACACCTTC
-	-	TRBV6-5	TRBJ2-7	CASSYQASYEQYF	TGTGCCAGCAGTTACCAAGCCAGCTACGAGCAGTACTTC
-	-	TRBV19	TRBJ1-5	CASSTKHGQPQHF	TGTGCCAGTAGTACTAAACACGGTCAGCCCCAGCATTTT